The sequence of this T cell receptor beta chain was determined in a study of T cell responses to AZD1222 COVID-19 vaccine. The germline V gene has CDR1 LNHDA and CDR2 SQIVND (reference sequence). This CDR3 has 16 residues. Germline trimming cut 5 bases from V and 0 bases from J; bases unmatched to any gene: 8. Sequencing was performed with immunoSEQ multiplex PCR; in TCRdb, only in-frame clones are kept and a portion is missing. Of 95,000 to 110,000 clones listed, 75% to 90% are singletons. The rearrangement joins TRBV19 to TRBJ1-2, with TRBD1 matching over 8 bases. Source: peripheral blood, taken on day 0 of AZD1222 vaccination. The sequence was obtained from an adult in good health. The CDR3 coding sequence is TGTGCCAGTAGTCCAAGACAGGGGACAACTAACTATGGCTACACCTTC. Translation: CASSPRQGTTNYGYTF.